These 24 T cell receptor beta chains were all obtained from the same sample, sequenced in a study of molecular identifiers for immune sequencing clone quantification. TCRdb re-derived calls from the PCR reads in MiXCR, one entry per CDR3 protein. The repertoire includes more than 550,000 distinct CDR3 sequences, about 25% of them detected once, and 0.7% to 0.95% sits in the top ten. Sequencing used naive CD8+ T cells from blood, with Jurkat cell RNA spiked in. Subset denoted: FACS-sorted CD8+CD4-CCR7+CD45RA+ naive T cells. These receptors were obtained from a human donor in good health. Some libraries in this study had Jurkat cell RNA spiked in.

This chain uses TRBV30 with TRBJ1-2, with D tentatively TRBD1 (5 bases). Germline CDR1 reads GTSNPN; CDR2 reads SVGIG (reference sequence). There are 14 residues in the CDR3. V lost 2 bases to trimming and J lost 8 bases, with 18 bases between them. For the CDR3, the DNA is TGTGCCTGGAGTTTCGCCGGGACGGGCGAAGGCTACACCTTC. Encoded protein: CAWSFAGTGEGYTF.

Worth noting for this clonotype: The junction differs from germline at one of its ends, possibly a read error. The chain employs TRBV7-7 and TRBJ2-2; D is possibly TRBD1 (7 bases). Germline V CDR1 and CDR2: SSHAT, FNYEAQ (reference sequence). This CDR3 is built from 15 residues. Here the CDR3 reads CASSLGGGGTGELFF. The CDR3 coding sequence is TGTGCTAGCAGCCTAGGAGGGGGCGGCACCGGGGAGCTGTTTTTT.

Regarding this clonotype: This may arise from a read error, as a much more abundant clone is one base away. The CDR3 reads CGAREAGDREQYF. In DNA form, the CDR3 reads TGCGGTGCTAGAGAAGCGGGAGATCGCGAGCAGTACTTC. The chain couples TRBV20-1 to TRBJ2-7; 8 bases agree with TRBD2. The CDR3 runs to 13 residues. Germline V gene data show CDR1 as DFQATT and CDR2 as SNEGSKA (reference sequence).

This clonotype occurred a few times. A read error may produce the germline difference seen at one junction end. The chain combines TRBV9 with TRBJ2-3; 12 positions match TRBD2. The CDR3 covers 16 residues. Germline CDR1 reads SGDLS; CDR2 reads YYNGEE. In DNA form, the CDR3 reads TGTGCCAGCAGCATCGGACTAGCGGGGAGCACAAATACGCAGTATTTT. The encoded protein is CASSIGLAGSTNTQYF.

This clonotype has at least ten counts. In DNA form, the CDR3 reads TGCAGTGCTAGAAGGGACAGCGCCTACGAGCAGTACTTC. Encoded protein: CSARRDSAYEQYF. This sequence joins TRBV20-1 and TRBJ2-7, with 7 bases that match TRBD1. V shed 2 bases, J shed 2 bases, and the junction held 3 bases outside the gene matches. Germline V gives CDR1 DFQATT, CDR2 SNEGSKA (reference sequence). The CDR3 sequence is 13 residues long.

The J gene is TRBJ2-4, the V gene TRBV9; 8 bases map to TRBD2. The CDR3 is 15 amino acids. CDR1 is SGDLS, CDR2 YYNGEE, per germline. Germline trimming cut 0 bases from V and 6 bases from J; bases unmatched to any gene: 5. The CDR3 coding sequence is TGTGCCAGCAGCGTAGGGACTAGCCCTCTAAACATTCAGTACTTC. Translation gives CASSVGTSPLNIQYF.

Regarding this clonotype: The germline gene is not matched at one end of the junction; a read error may be the cause. The rearrangement joins TRBV12-3 or TRBV12-4 to TRBJ2-2, with D possibly TRBD2 on 6 matching bases. The CDR3 contains 15 residues. The CDR3 DNA reads TGTGCCAGCGCGAATCGGGAGAGTTTCACCGGGGTGCTGTTTTTT. It translates to CASANRESFTGVLFF.

This clonotype occurred many times. The V gene is TRBV7-9, the J gene TRBJ2-3; 8 bases fit TRBD1. Germline V gene sequence: CDR1 SEHNR, CDR2 FQNEAQ (reference sequence). V dropped 5 bases and J dropped 5; count of bases not matched to a gene: 9. The length of the CDR3 is 15 residues. The CDR3 nucleotides read TGTGCCAGCAGCCCGTTGACAGGGGAAAAAGATACGCAGTATTTT. Its translation is CASSPLTGEKDTQYF.

This clonotype has more than one count but fewer than ten. This sequence joins TRBV6-5 and TRBJ1-2; perhaps TRBD1 as D (5 bases). This CDR3 has 15 residues. In germline, CDR1 is MNHEY, CDR2 SVGAGI. V lost 2 bases and J lost 5, with 15 bases in between. DNA of the CDR3: TGTGCCAGCAGTTACACCATGTCTGGGGGGTATGGCTACACCTTC. It yields the protein CASSYTMSGGYGYTF.

This clonotype turned up a few times. This chain links TRBV24-1 with TRBJ2-3; the match to TRBD2 covers 14 bases. The V and J ends lost 8 bases and 3 bases, in that order; junction bases with no gene match: 9. The CDR3 spans 17 residues. Germline lookup yields CDR1 KGHDR and CDR2 SFDVKD. The CDR3 nucleotides read TGTGCCACCACTTTCGGACTAGCGGGGGGACCAACAGATACGCAGTATTTT. Its protein product is CATTFGLAGGPTDTQYF.

This clonotype was seen repeatedly, ten times or more. The genes are TRBV27 and TRBJ2-4, with 7 positions matching TRBD1. The V gene's germline CDR1 is MNHEY and CDR2 SMNVEV (reference sequence). The CDR3 spans 18 residues. With V trimmed by 4 bases and J by 2 bases, 14 bases remained unmatched. CDR3 in DNA: TGTGCCAGCAGTTCCCGGACACCGGGACAGTACTCCAAAAACATTCAGTACTTC. This encodes CASSSRTPGQYSKNIQYF.

As concerns this clonotype: It may be a read error: a sequence one base away is much more abundant. The CDR3 DNA is TGTGCCAGCAGCTCCGGGGCAGGAGGAGAGTACTTC. Translating it yields CASSSGAGGEYF. The rearrangement joins TRBV7-9 to TRBJ2-7; possibly TRBD1 or TRBD2 for D (5 bases each). V lost 4 bases and J 11 bases, leaving 15 bases between the germline ends. The CDR3 consists of 12 residues. In germline, CDR1 is SEHNR, CDR2 FQNEAQ (reference sequence).

This chain joins TRBV12-3 or TRBV12-4 and TRBJ2-5; TRBD2 agrees at 7 bases. V lost 3 bases to trimming and J lost 4 bases; unmatched junction nucleotides: 5. The CDR3 loop spans 14 amino acids. The CDR3 sequence: CASSFIPGGETQYF. CDR3 in DNA: TGTGCCAGCAGTTTTATCCCGGGAGGAGAGACCCAGTACTTC.

The chain links TRBV12-5 to TRBJ2-3; D possibly corresponds to TRBD1 (8 bases). This CDR3 is 13 amino acids long. The V gene lost 4 bases and the J gene lost 7 bases, with 12 bases spanning the gap. Germline loops: CDR1 LGHNT, CDR2 FRNRAP. CDR3 sequence: CASGYRGGNTQYF. DNA for the CDR3: TGTGCTAGTGGTTACAGGGGGGGAAATACGCAGTATTTT.

A word on this clonotype: This sequence may be a read error, since a much larger clone differs from it by one base. This chain joins TRBV2 and TRBJ1-1; D possibly corresponds to TRBD1 (6 bases). This CDR3 is built from 13 residues. V shed 8 bases and J shed 4 bases, with 14 bases lying between them. Germline CDR1 SNHLY, CDR2 FYNNEI. Here the CDR3 DNA reads TGTGCCAGCCCGCCAAGGGGGAGCACTGAAGCTTTCTTT. Protein: CASPPRGSTEAFF. The full variable domain, completed using reference TRBV2 and TRBJ1-1, is EPEVTQTPSHQVTQMGQEVILRCVPISNHLYFYWYRQILGQKVEFLVSFYNNEISEKSEIFDDQFSVERPDGSNFTLKIRSTKLEDSAMYFCASPPRGSTEAFFGQGTRLTVV.

This clonotype was counted ten times or more. The chain has TRBV7-9 and TRBJ2-7; D remains unclear. The CDR3 loop spans 14 amino acids. Trimming took 5 bases from V and 2 from J, leaving 13 bases between them. The germline gives CDR1 SEHNR, CDR2 FQNEAQ (reference sequence). Written as DNA, the CDR3 is TGTGCCAGCAGCACTGGACCCTCCACCTACGAGCAGTACTTC. Its protein is CASSTGPSTYEQYF.

In regard to this clonotype: A much larger clone differs from this one at a single base, so this may be a read error. In nucleotides, the CDR3 is TGTGCCAGCAGTCGTCCGATAGAAGATATGCAGTATTTT. Translation gives CASSRPIEDMQYF. The rearrangement joins TRBV2 to TRBJ2-3, with unresolved D. The CDR3 covers 13 residues. The germline V gene has CDR1 SNHLY and CDR2 FYNNEI. The variable domain in full, completed from reference TRBV2 and TRBJ2-3, reads EPEVTQTPSHQVTQMGQEVILRCVPISNHLYFYWYRQILGQKVEFLVSFYNNEISEKSEIFDDQFSVERPDGSNFTLKIRSTKLEDSAMYFCASSRPIEDMQYFGPGTRLTVL.

This clonotype occurred a few times. The chain is built from TRBV19 and TRBJ2-1, with D perhaps TRBD2 (6 bases). CDR1 and CDR2 (germline): LNHDA, SQIVND (reference sequence). V lost 3 bases, J lost 2 bases, and 11 bases lay in between. CDR3 length equals 15 residues. CDR3 residues: CASSIGSRTYNEQFF. Here the CDR3 DNA reads TGTGCCAGTAGTATCGGGAGTAGAACCTACAATGAGCAGTTCTTC.

This clonotype was seen ten or more times. The chain uses TRBV7-2 and TRBJ2-2; D is uncertain. Germline-derived CDR1 and CDR2 are SGHTA and FQGNSA. V gave up 5 bases and J gave up 3 bases, with 13 bases separating them. This CDR3 is 15 amino acids long. CDR3 coding DNA: TGTGCCAGCAGCCTCCGTTGGACGGACACCGGGGAGCTGTTTTTT. This codes for CASSLRWTDTGELFF.

This clonotype was seen a few times. The chain recombines TRBV2 with TRBJ2-2; 12 bases are shared with TRBD2. The trim removed 6 bases at V and 0 bases at J, leaving 5 bases unmatched. The CDR3 is 17 residues long. Germline loops: CDR1 SNHLY, CDR2 FYNNEI. The CDR3 DNA is TGTGCCAGCAGCTGGACTAGCGGGGACGCGAACACCGGGGAGCTGTTTTTT. Its translation is CASSWTSGDANTGELFF. Together with reference TRBV2 and TRBJ2-2, the CDR3 gives the full variable domain: EPEVTQTPSHQVTQMGQEVILRCVPISNHLYFYWYRQILGQKVEFLVSFYNNEISEKSEIFDDQFSVERPDGSNFTLKIRSTKLEDSAMYFCASSWTSGDANTGELFFGEGSRLTVL.

The chain has TRBV12-3 or TRBV12-4 and TRBJ1-5; TRBD1 aligns across 9 bases. The J segment lost 7 bases and the V segment lost 5 bases, leaving 9 bases of the junction unmatched. This CDR3 region has 15 residues. The CDR3 DNA reads as TGTGCCAGCAGTGCCTCCGGGACAGGGATGCAGCCCCAGCATTTT. It encodes CASSASGTGMQPQHF.

The rearrangement links TRBV19 to TRBJ2-2; no firm D call. The CDR3 length is 11 residues. V was trimmed by 6 bases and J by 7 bases, leaving 6 bases between them. The V gene's germline CDR1 is LNHDA and CDR2 SQIVND (reference sequence). CDR3 bases: TGTGCCAGTAGGCGAGGCGGGGAGCTGTTTTTT. It yields the protein CASRRGGELFF.

The V and J genes are TRBV7-6 and TRBJ1-4; no firm D call. The CDR3 is 14 amino acids. Trimming stripped 3 bases from V and 3 bases from J, with 8 bases between. Germline V gene sequence: CDR1 SGHVS, CDR2 FNYEAQ. The CDR3 here is CASSLGSPNEKLFF. In DNA, the CDR3 is TGTGCCAGCAGCTTGGGCAGCCCTAATGAAAAACTGTTTTTT.

In its sample, this clonotype was seen once. V usage is TRBV25-1 and J usage is TRBJ2-3; D is possibly TRBD1 (6 bases). CDR3 size: 16 residues. Per the germline V gene, CDR1 is MGHDK and CDR2 is SYGVNS. V lost 1 base and J 0 bases, leaving 11 bases between the germline ends. The DNA for the CDR3 is TGTGCCAGCAGTGAATCCGGGACATCTAGCACAGATACGCAGTATTTT. Protein: CASSESGTSSTDTQYF.